A selection of T cell receptor beta chains follows, all from one sample in a study of blood T cell repertoires in COVID-19. Generated by immunoSEQ multiplex PCR, the TCRdb table keeps only in-frame clones and is missing some. The sample yields about 200,000 clones, about 86% seen once. Sequences were obtained from PBMCs or T cells enriched from blood (not recorded which). The source of these receptors is a woman between 40 and 50 years old with acute COVID-19. The CDR3 runs from the conserved cysteine through the conserved F or W. D genes are given only for firm matches. A row's size may be missing; if present it is once, few, many or a size class.

TRBD1	TRBJ2-1	-	TRBV15	TGTGCCACCAGCCTCCTCCTGACAGGGAACAATGAGCAGTTCTTC	CATSLLLTGNNEQFF
TRBD1	TRBJ1-4	-	TRBV5-8	TGTGCCAGCAGCCCAGGGACAGGGGGAACAACTAATGAAAAACTGTTTTTT	CASSPGTGGTTNEKLFF
-	TRBJ2-7	-	TRBV14	TGTGCCAGCAGCCAAGAGGTCCGGAGCCCCTCGTACTTC	CASSQEVRSPSYF
-	TRBJ2-7	-	TRBV7-9	TGTGCCAGCAGCGATAACAGAGGGGGTAGCTCCTACGAGCAGTACTTC	CASSDNRGGSSYEQYF
TRBD2	TRBJ2-7	-	TRBV6-2/TRBV6-3	TGTGCCAGCAGCCGAGCGGGAGGTTCCTACGAGCAGTACTTC	CASSRAGGSYEQYF
TRBD2	TRBJ2-2	-	TRBV7-6	TGTGCCAGCAGCGCCGGGACTAGCGGGAGGGGCACCGGGGAGCTGTTTTTT	CASSAGTSGRGTGELFF
-	TRBJ1-6	-	TRBV30	TGTGCCTGGAGTGTATCCAGGGTAAATTCACCCCTCCACTTT	CAWSVSRVNSPLHF
-	TRBJ2-5	-	TRBV7-2	TGTGCCAGCAGCTTAGGGTTGGGTGAAGCCCGGGGGACCCAGTACTTC	CASSLGLGEARGTQYF
-	TRBJ2-7	-	TRBV2	TGTGCCAGCAGACAGATCTACGAGCAGTACTTC	CASRQIYEQYF
-	TRBJ1-2	-	TRBV9	TGTGCCAGCAGCGTAGCTCATCGGCAGGGTGGCTACACCTTC	CASSVAHRQGGYTF
TRBD1	TRBJ2-4	-	TRBV12-5	TGTGCTGGTCACCAGGACAGGGTGCCCAAAAACATTCAGTACTTC	CAGHQDRVPKNIQYF
-	TRBJ2-3	-	TRBV6-2/TRBV6-3	TGTGCCAGCAGTGCCAGCGGGCAATCCGGCACGCAGTATTTT	CASSASGQSGTQYF
TRBD2	TRBJ2-3	-	TRBV19	TGTGCCAGTAATAAGGGGAGCGGGAGGGCCCCAGATACGCAGTATTTT	CASNKGSGRAPDTQYF
-	TRBJ2-7	-	TRBV4-1	TGCGCCAGCAGCCAAGCACACGGGGATTACGACGAGCAGTACTTC	CASSQAHGDYDEQYF
-	TRBJ1-1	-	TRBV7-9	TGTGCCAGCAGCTCCCTGACAGGTTCCCCCGGGAACACTGAAGCTTTCTTT	CASSSLTGSPGNTEAFF
TRBD1	TRBJ1-2	-	TRBV30	TGTGCCTGGAGTTTGCCAGGGGGTATCGGCTATGGCTACACCTTC	CAWSLPGGIGYGYTF
-	TRBJ2-7	-	TRBV7-9	TGTGCCAGCAGCTTCGAGGCTTCCTCCTACGAGCAGTACTTC	CASSFEASSYEQYF
TRBD2	TRBJ2-7	-	TRBV5-1	TGCGCCAGCAGCTCCAGCGGGAGGTGGTCTGACGAGCAGTACTTC	CASSSSGRWSDEQYF
TRBD2	TRBJ2-1	-	TRBV4-3	TGCGCCAGCAGCCCCACGATTGGCGAGGGACTAGCGGGAGATGAGCAGTTCTTC	CASSPTIGEGLAGDEQFF
-	TRBJ2-3	-	TRBV9	TGTGCCAGCACCAAAACAGGGACCACAGATACGCAGTATTTT	CASTKTGTTDTQYF
-	TRBJ1-2	-	TRBV11-2	TGTGCCAGCAGCAAGACACAGAACTATGGCTACACCTTC	CASSKTQNYGYTF
TRBD2	TRBJ2-7	-	TRBV28	TGTGCCAGCAGGCCTAGCGGGAGTAAAGGCTACGAGCAGTACTTC	CASRPSGSKGYEQYF
TRBD2	TRBJ2-2	-	TRBV19	TGTGCCAGTAGTATAGGACTAGCCCCGGCCGGGGAGCTGTTTTTT	CASSIGLAPAGELFF
-	TRBJ2-5	-	TRBV11-3	TGTGCCAGCACCCCAGACGGGGGGCGGGAGACCCAGTACTTC	CASTPDGGRETQYF
-	TRBJ1-1	-	TRBV7-2	TGTGCCAGCAGCACCCGACAGAACACTGAAGCTTTCTTT	CASSTRQNTEAFF
-	TRBJ1-4	-	TRBV7-9	TGTGCCAGCAGCCCAATACAGGGCCTCCGTATCTCCGGTAATGAAAAACTGTTTTTT	CASSPIQGLRISGNEKLFF
-	TRBJ2-3	-	TRBV30	TGTGCCTGGGATTCTTCTAGTACGCAGTATTTT	CAWDSSSTQYF
-	TRBJ1-3	-	TRBV5-5	TGTGCCAGCAGCCCGGGGGGATCCTCTGGAAACACCATATATTTT	CASSPGGSSGNTIYF
TRBD1	TRBJ1-5	-	TRBV5-1	TGCGCCAGCAGCTGGGGGACAGGGATCAATCAGCCCCAGCATTTT	CASSWGTGINQPQHF
-	TRBJ2-2	-	TRBV5-1	TGCGCCAGCAGCTTGGTGGCGGGCCCGAACACCGGGGAGCTGTTTTTT	CASSLVAGPNTGELFF
-	TRBJ1-5	-	TRBV7-6	TGTGCCAGCAGCTTAGCTTTAAATCAGCCCCAGCATTTT	CASSLALNQPQHF
-	TRBJ2-1	-	TRBV28	TGTGCCAGCAGTTTTTCCCGGACTTATAGCTCCTACAATGAGCAGTTCTTC	CASSFSRTYSSYNEQFF
TRBD1	TRBJ1-5	-	TRBV19	TGTGCCACTGAGACAGGGGCGGCGGGCAATCAGCCCCAGCATTTT	CATETGAAGNQPQHF
-	TRBJ1-3	-	TRBV30	TGTGCCTGGAGTGTACGCGTAACCATATATTTT	CAWSVRVTIYF
-	TRBJ1-2	-	TRBV6-1	TGTGCCAGCAGTGAAGTGGGTTCGTCGGGGGAGGGCTACACCTTC	CASSEVGSSGEGYTF
TRBD1	TRBJ2-7	-	TRBV29-1	TGCAGCGTTGGTCCCGGGACAGGGGACGAGCAGTACTTC	CSVGPGTGDEQYF
-	TRBJ2-1	once	TRBV6-8	TGTGCCAGCGGCCCACTAGCCTACAATGAGCAGTTCTTC	CASGPLAYNEQFF
-	TRBJ2-3	-	TRBV10-3	TGTGCCATCAGTGTGCGCGGCACAGATACGCAGTATTTT	CAISVRGTDTQYF
TRBD1	TRBJ1-6	-	TRBV2	TGTGCCAGCAGTTCCCGGGACAGGGTCTTCCACTTT	CASSSRDRVFHF
TRBD2	TRBJ2-1	-	TRBV7-2	TGTGCCAGCAGCTTAGCGGCCGCGGGAGTCTACAATGAGCAGTTCTTC	CASSLAAAGVYNEQFF
TRBD2	TRBJ2-5	-	TRBV15	TGTGCCACCAGCAGGGGACTAGCGGGAGTCGGGGCGACCCAGTACTTC	CATSRGLAGVGATQYF
TRBD1	TRBJ1-2	-	TRBV2	TGTGCCAGCAGTGGGTGGGACAGGGGAGGAGGCTACACCTTC	CASSGWDRGGGYTF
TRBD1	TRBJ1-2	-	TRBV24-1	TGTGCCACCAGGGGGACAGTGGGGGACTATGGCTACACCTTC	CATRGTVGDYGYTF
-	TRBJ1-5	once	TRBV6-2/TRBV6-3	TGTGCCAGCAGCCCTGACAGAGGTTATAGCAATCAGCCCCAGCATTTT	CASSPDRGYSNQPQHF
TRBD2	TRBJ2-7	-	TRBV18	TGTGCCAGCTCACCTAGCCGGACTAGCGGGTACGAGCAGTACTTC	CASSPSRTSGYEQYF